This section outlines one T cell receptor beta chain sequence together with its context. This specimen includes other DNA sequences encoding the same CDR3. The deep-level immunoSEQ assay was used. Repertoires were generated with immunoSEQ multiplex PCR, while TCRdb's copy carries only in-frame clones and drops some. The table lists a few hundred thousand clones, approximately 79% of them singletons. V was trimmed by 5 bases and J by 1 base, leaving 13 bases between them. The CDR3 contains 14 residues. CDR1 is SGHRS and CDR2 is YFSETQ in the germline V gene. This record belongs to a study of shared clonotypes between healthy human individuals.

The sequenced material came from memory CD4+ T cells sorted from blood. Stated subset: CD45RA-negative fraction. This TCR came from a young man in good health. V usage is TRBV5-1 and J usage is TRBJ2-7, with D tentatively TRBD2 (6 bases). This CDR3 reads CASSLSLASYEQYF. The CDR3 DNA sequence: TGCGCCAGCAGTCTGTCACTAGCTTCCTACGAGCAGTACTTC.